A selection of T cell receptor beta chains follows, all from one sample in a study of T-cell memory formation after mild COVID-19. MiXCR, applied by TCRdb to the 5' RACE reads, yields one record per CDR3 protein. The data contain about 160,000 distinct CDR3 sequences, around a third of them seen just once; the ten biggest clones take up around 12%. What was sequenced was PBMCs or a T cell subset sorted from them (not recorded which). These receptors were taken from an adult woman who had mild COVID-19 (a few samples of this study predate the infection). Cell type and time point are not known. The CDR3 runs from the conserved cysteine through the conserved F or W. The D gene is left open where the match is weak. Size is omitted from some rows. Given values are once, few, many or a class for expanded clones.

j_gene | v_gene | d_gene | abundance | CDR3nt | CDR3aa
TRBJ1-2 | TRBV5-1 | - | few | TGCGCCAGCAGCTTAGACCCGAAGTATGGCTACACCTTC | CASSLDPKYGYTF
TRBJ1-5 | TRBV10-3 | - | - | TGTGCCATCAAACCGAAAGAGTCATGGGATCAGCCCCAGCATTTT | CAIKPKESWDQPQHF
TRBJ2-1 | TRBV2 | TRBD1 | - | TGTGCCAGCCCGGGACAGGGTGCTCATGAGCAGTTCTTC | CASPGQGAHEQFF
TRBJ2-3 | TRBV5-1 | - | - | TGCGCCAGCAGCTTGGAAAGGGGCGCGGGAGATACGCAGTATTTT | CASSLERGAGDTQYF
TRBJ2-7 | TRBV20-1 | TRBD1 | few | TGCAGTGCTAGATTACCCCGGGACAGGGTTCACGAGCAGTACTTC | CSARLPRDRVHEQYF
TRBJ2-1 | TRBV7-6 | TRBD2 | many | TGTGCCAGCAGCCCAGCGAGCGGGAGAACCCACAATGAGCAGTTCTTC | CASSPASGRTHNEQFF
TRBJ2-5 | TRBV20-1 | TRBD1 | - | TGCAGTCATGGACAGGGTAGGGGGACCCAGTACTTC | CSHGQGRGTQYF
TRBJ2-5 | TRBV7-2 | - | - | TGTGCCAGCAGCCAAAGACGCCAAGAGACCCAGTACTTC | CASSQRRQETQYF
TRBJ2-1 | TRBV4-1 | - | - | TGCGCCAGCAGCCAAGACCCCGTTGGGAGTGCTTACAATGAGCAGTTCTTC | CASSQDPVGSAYNEQFF
TRBJ2-7 | TRBV4-2 | - | - | TGTGCCAGCAGCCAGGGCAGCCTGAGAGGCTACGAGCAGTACTTC | CASSQGSLRGYEQYF
TRBJ2-1 | TRBV9 | - | - | TGTGCCAGCAGCGGCCGGGGAGGAGAGAGCTCCTACAATGAGCAGTTCTTC | CASSGRGGESSYNEQFF
TRBJ2-6 | TRBV5-6 | - | - | TGTGCCAGCAGCCTCGACAGATCAGGGGCCAACGTCCTGACTTTC | CASSLDRSGANVLTF
TRBJ2-1 | TRBV7-9 | TRBD2 | few | TGTGCCAGCAGCTTAGGGAGCGGGGGCTACTCCTACAATGAGCAGTTCTTC | CASSLGSGGYSYNEQFF